These T cell receptor beta chains were read from a single sample in a study of immune evolution from preneoplasia to lung adenocarcinoma. Generated by immunoSEQ multiplex PCR, the TCRdb table keeps only in-frame clones and is missing some. This table has over 9,500 clones, 88% appearing once. Sequencing input: FFPE invasive lung adenocarcinoma tissue. The receptor set was obtained from a person aged 65-85 years with invasive lung adenocarcinoma. Some clones in this sample may be carry-over from other donors' samples. Both conserved end residues are trimmed from each CDR3. A D gene is named only where the DNA matches it firmly.

V	D	J	CDR3
TRBV9	TRBD2	TRBJ2-2	ASTGASGPTGELF
TRBV27	NA	TRBJ1-2	ASSLGEGGLGYGYT
TRBV21-1	NA	TRBJ1-3	ASSSRGPGNTIY
TRBV12-5	NA	TRBJ2-7	ASGLGTQGREEQY
TRBV29-1	TRBD2	TRBJ2-7	SVEIGREKQY
TRBV2	TRBD1	TRBJ1-2	ASSTDRGKENYGYT
TRBV6-1	NA	TRBJ1-5	ASSESWENQPQH
TRBV11-2	NA	TRBJ2-2	ASSLEWSGELF
TRBV7-8	NA	TRBJ2-7	ASSLASGAYEQY
TRBV19	NA	TRBJ1-5	ASSIFPSGPQH
TRBV30	NA	TRBJ2-5	ASSESMQETQY
TRBV25-1	TRBD1	TRBJ2-2	ASSAGTVNTGELF
TRBV19	NA	TRBJ2-7	ASSPDSSYEQY
TRBV6-5	NA	TRBJ2-1	ASSYSQGEQF